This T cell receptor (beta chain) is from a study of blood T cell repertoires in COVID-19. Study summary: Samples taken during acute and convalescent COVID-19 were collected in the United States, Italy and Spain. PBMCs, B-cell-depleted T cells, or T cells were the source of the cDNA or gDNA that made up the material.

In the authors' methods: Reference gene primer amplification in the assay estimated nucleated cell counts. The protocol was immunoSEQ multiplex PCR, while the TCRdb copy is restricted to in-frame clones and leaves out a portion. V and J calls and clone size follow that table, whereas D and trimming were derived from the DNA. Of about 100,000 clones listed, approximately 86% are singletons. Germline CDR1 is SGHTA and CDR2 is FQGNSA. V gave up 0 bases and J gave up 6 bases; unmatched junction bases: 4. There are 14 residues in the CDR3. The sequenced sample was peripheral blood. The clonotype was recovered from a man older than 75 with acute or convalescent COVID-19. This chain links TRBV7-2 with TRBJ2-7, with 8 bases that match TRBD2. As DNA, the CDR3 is TGTGCCAGCAGCTTAGCCCCGGGAGGGAGCGAGCAGTACTTC. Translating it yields CASSLAPGGSEQYF.